These 12 T cell receptor beta chains share one sample of origin, sequenced in a study of T-cell memory formation after mild COVID-19. TCRdb re-called the 5' RACE reads through MiXCR, storing one row per CDR3 protein. The sample consists of hundreds of thousands of distinct CDR3 sequences, about 24% of them appearing once. The sequenced material came from PBMCs or a T cell subset sorted from them (not recorded which). These receptors all stem from an adult woman who had mild COVID-19 (a few samples of this study predate the infection). Cell type and time point are not known.

The rearrangement joins TRBV7-9 to TRBJ1-4; no firm D call. This CDR3 is built from 12 residues. Trimming took 3 bases from V and 10 from J, leaving 9 bases between them. Germline assignment: CDR1 SEHNR and CDR2 FQNEAQ (reference sequence). The CDR3 sequence: CASSFGEAKLFF. CDR3 sequence (DNA): TGTGCCAGCAGCTTTGGGGAGGCAAAACTGTTTTTT.

Here the CDR3 reads CASSEAEGGYEQYF. CDR3 DNA sequence: TGCGCCAGCAGCGAAGCCGAGGGGGGGTACGAGCAGTACTTC. The V gene is TRBV4-1, the J gene TRBJ2-7, with D maybe TRBD2 (7 bases). The germline V gene encodes CDR1 MGHRA and CDR2 YSYEKL. This CDR3 spans 14 amino acids. Trimming stripped 5 bases from V and 4 bases from J, with 15 bases between.

The chain links TRBV2 to TRBJ1-5; no definite D call. V was pared by 5 bases and J by 2 bases, with 13 bases between. Germline CDR1 is SNHLY and CDR2 is FYNNEI. This CDR3 contains 15 residues. CDR3 sequence (DNA): TGTGCCAGCAGTTCTGAGGGTATAGGCAATCAGCCCCAGCATTTT. This gives the protein CASSSEGIGNQPQHF.

J is TRBJ2-7 and V is TRBV11-3, with TRBD1 matching 9 bases. Germline CDR1 SGHNT, CDR2 YENEEA. The CDR3 is 14 amino acids. Trimming cost V 5 bases and J 5 bases; bases outside gene matches: 7. This CDR3 reads CASSTPGQGHEQYF. Here the CDR3 DNA reads TGTGCCAGCAGCACGCCGGGACAGGGCCACGAGCAGTACTTC.

This clonotype was observed a few times. V gene TRBV7-6 combines with J gene TRBJ2-5; D unresolved. Looked up from germline, CDR1 is SGHVS and CDR2 is FNYEAQ. V was cut by 0 bases and J by 5 bases, with 13 bases left in between. The CDR3 covers 15 residues. CDR3 loop: CASSLAGQTGETQYF. The CDR3 nucleotides are TGTGCCAGCAGCTTAGCGGGCCAGACCGGCGAGACCCAGTACTTC.

This clonotype was seen a handful of times. V usage is TRBV7-7 and J usage is TRBJ2-1, with 8 bases that match TRBD2. Germline values: CDR1 SSHAT, CDR2 FNYEAQ (reference sequence). This CDR3 is built from 17 residues. The J segment lost 0 bases and the V segment lost 5 bases, leaving 9 bases of the junction unmatched. CDR3 in amino acids: CASSPWTSLSSYNEQFF. Written as DNA, the CDR3 is TGTGCCAGCAGCCCATGGACTAGCCTGAGCTCCTACAATGAGCAGTTCTTC.

This clonotype was detected a few times. The chain recombines TRBV6-2 or TRBV6-3 with TRBJ2-7, with 8 bases that match TRBD2. Unmatched junction bases numbered 10, after V lost 0 bases and J lost 3 bases. CDR3 length: 17 amino acids. Germline CDR1 is MNHEY and CDR2 is SVGEGT. Written as DNA, the CDR3 is TGTGCCAGCAGTTACTCGCCGACTAGCGCCAAAATCTACGAGCAGTACTTC. Protein product: CASSYSPTSAKIYEQYF.

In this sample, this clonotype turned up a few times. The chain uses TRBV7-9 and TRBJ1-2; D possibly corresponds to TRBD1 (5 bases). The CDR3 has 12 residues. In germline, CDR1 is SEHNR, CDR2 FQNEAQ (reference sequence). V gave up 2 bases and J gave up 8 bases, with 9 bases separating them. This CDR3 is CASSLLGLGYTF. The DNA for the CDR3 is TGTGCCAGCAGCTTATTGGGGCTAGGCTACACCTTC.

This chain joins TRBV29-1 and TRBJ2-7, with 8 bases that match TRBD1. The germline V gene has CDR1 SQVTM and CDR2 ANQGSEA. Losses at the gene ends were 5 bases for V and 5 bases for J; bases not matched to a gene: 5. The CDR3 is 12 residues long. Here the CDR3 DNA reads TGCAGCGTTACAGGACAGGGCCACGAGCAGTACTTC. Translating gives CSVTGQGHEQYF.

This clonotype was counted only a few times. The chain joins TRBV9 to TRBJ2-1, with 7 bases fitting TRBD2. This CDR3 comprises 16 residues. The V gene's germline CDR1 is SGDLS and CDR2 YYNGEE. The junction had 6 bases not matched to a gene; V was cut back by 0 bases and J by 3 bases. CDR3 bases: TGTGCCAGCAGCGTAGAAGCGGGGCTAAGCTACAATGAGCAGTTCTTC. Protein product: CASSVEAGLSYNEQFF.

This clonotype was seen more than once but under ten times. The chain carries TRBV2 and TRBJ1-1; D is possibly TRBD1 (5 bases). Germline V gene lookup returns CDR1 SNHLY and CDR2 FYNNEI. V lost 1 base, J lost 2 bases, and 14 bases lay in between. The CDR3 length is 16 residues. Written as DNA, the CDR3 is TGTGCCAGCAGTGAAGGGTTGGGGCGGAGTAACACTGAAGCTTTCTTT. Residues: CASSEGLGRSNTEAFF.

The chain employs TRBV20-1 and TRBJ2-5, with D uncertain. V was clipped by 0 bases and J by 2 bases, with 13 bases between them. This CDR3 spans 15 amino acids. The germline V gene has CDR1 DFQATT and CDR2 SNEGSKA (reference sequence). The chain's CDR3 is CSARDLSKLQETQYF. CDR3 coding DNA: TGCAGTGCTAGAGATCTATCCAAACTTCAAGAGACCCAGTACTTC.